Listed below are T cell receptor beta chains from one sample, sequenced in a study of cytomegalovirus exposure and HLA in healthy donors. TCRdb's copy holds only in-frame clones and misses some; the assay was immunoSEQ multiplex PCR. Of hundreds of thousands of clones listed, roughly 87% are singletons. Material: PBMCs. All receptors come from a middle-aged man in good health and CMV-seropositive. The CDR3 runs from the conserved cysteine through the conserved F or W. A D gene is named only where the DNA matches it firmly. Not all rows give a size; the values are once, few, many and, for expanded clones, a class.

>-|TRBV11-3|TRBJ2-1|-
CASGPGASAYNEQFF
TGTGCCAGCGGCCCTGGGGCTAGCGCATACAATGAGCAGTTCTTC
>-|TRBV5-1|TRBJ2-1|-
CASSFQQVNEQFF
TGCGCCAGCAGCTTTCAACAGGTTAATGAGCAGTTCTTC
>-|TRBV11-2|TRBJ2-7|TRBD1
CASSTRDRGRYEQYF
TGTGCCAGCAGCACTCGGGACAGGGGGCGATACGAGCAGTACTTC
>-|TRBV18|TRBJ1-1|-
CASSPGGNTEAFF
TGTGCCAGCTCACCGGGGGGGAACACTGAAGCTTTCTTT
>-|TRBV6-1|TRBJ2-7|TRBD1
CASRTGTGHNEQYF
TGTGCCAGCAGGACCGGGACAGGGCACAACGAGCAGTACTTC
>-|TRBV25-1|TRBJ2-3|TRBD1
CASSGRDRVGDTQYF
TGTGCCAGCAGTGGCCGGGACAGGGTGGGAGATACGCAGTATTTT
>-|TRBV7-3|TRBJ2-5|-
CASSSDRQETQYF
TGTGCCAGCAGCTCCGACAGGCAAGAGACCCAGTACTTC
>-|TRBV2|TRBJ2-1|TRBD2
CASSDPGTSGRSYNEQFF
TGTGCCAGCAGTGACCCCGGGACTAGCGGGAGATCTTACAATGAGCAGTTCTTC
>-|TRBV7-6|TRBJ2-2|TRBD2
CASSLAHAGGAGELFF
TGTGCCAGCAGCTTAGCGCATGCGGGAGGGGCCGGGGAGCTGTTTTTT
>-|TRBV27|TRBJ2-7|TRBD1
CASSTRQGGYEQYF
TGTGCCAGCAGTACTCGACAGGGGGGCTACGAGCAGTACTTC
>-|TRBV27|TRBJ2-2|-
CASSFINNRELFF
TGTGCCAGCAGTTTCATAAACAACCGGGAGCTGTTTTTT
>few|TRBV30|TRBJ2-3|-
CAWSVLDTDTQYF
TGTGCCTGGAGTGTACTAGACACAGATACGCAGTATTTT
>-|TRBV29-1|TRBJ2-4|TRBD2
CSARGGLKNIQYF
TGCAGCGCCCGGGGAGGGCTCAAAAACATTCAGTACTTC
>once|TRBV11-3|TRBJ2-5|-
CASSSPAGSETQYF
TGTGCCAGCAGCTCACCAGCGGGTTCGGAGACCCAGTACTTC
>-|TRBV27|TRBJ1-5|TRBD1
CASSDRGNQPQHF
TGTGCCAGCAGCGACAGGGGCAATCAGCCCCAGCATTTT
>-|TRBV11-2|TRBJ2-5|-
CASSPMVTGSETQYF
TGTGCCAGCAGCCCAATGGTGACGGGATCGGAGACCCAGTACTTC
>-|TRBV11-3|TRBJ2-5|TRBD2
CASSSRPGLGSEETQYF
TGTGCCAGCAGCTCGCGGCCCGGACTAGGGTCCGAAGAGACCCAGTACTTC
>-|TRBV7-6|TRBJ2-3|TRBD1
CASSATGNTDTQYF
TGTGCCAGCAGCGCGACAGGGAATACAGATACGCAGTATTTT
>-|TRBV27|TRBJ2-1|TRBD2
CASSLQRLAGIPNEQFF
TGTGCCAGCAGTTTACAGAGACTAGCGGGAATTCCGAATGAGCAGTTCTTC
>-|TRBV5-1|TRBJ2-3|TRBD1
CASSLADRDIDTQYF
TGCGCCAGCAGCTTGGCTGACAGGGACATAGATACGCAGTATTTT
>-|TRBV6-6|TRBJ2-1|TRBD1
CASHNRGLLNEQFF
TGTGCCAGCCACAACAGGGGGCTTCTCAATGAGCAGTTCTTC
>-|TRBV11-2|TRBJ2-1|TRBD2
CASRGTSGRMRNEQFF
TGTGCCAGCAGAGGGACTAGCGGGAGGATGCGCAATGAGCAGTTCTTC
>-|TRBV9|TRBJ2-7|-
CASSVDNGYEQYF
TGTGCCAGCAGCGTAGATAACGGCTACGAGCAGTACTTC
>-|TRBV9|TRBJ2-2|TRBD1
CASSPGTGANTGELFF
TGTGCCAGCAGCCCGGGGACAGGCGCGAACACCGGGGAGCTGTTTTTT
>-|TRBV5-6|TRBJ2-3|TRBD2
CASSLGSGRSDTQYF
TGTGCCAGCAGCTTGGGGAGCGGGAGGTCAGATACGCAGTATTTT
>few|TRBV4-1|TRBJ1-5|TRBD1
CASSHPGQGNQPQHF
TGCGCCAGCAGCCATCCCGGACAGGGCAATCAGCCCCAGCATTTT
>-|TRBV7-3|TRBJ2-1|TRBD2
CASSGTGTSYNEQFF
TGTGCCAGCAGCGGAACCGGGACTAGCTACAATGAGCAGTTCTTC
>-|TRBV4-1|TRBJ2-1|TRBD1
CASSQEVTTGAVMEQFF
TGCGCCAGCAGCCAAGAAGTTACCACAGGGGCGGTTATGGAGCAGTTCTTC
>-|TRBV25-1|TRBJ2-4|-
CASSVRTGSKNIQYF
TGTGCCAGCAGTGTTCGGACTGGGTCCAAAAACATTCAGTACTTC
>-|TRBV6-1|TRBJ1-2|-
CASTEERDGYTF
TGTGCCAGCACCGAAGAGAGGGATGGCTACACCTTC
>once|TRBV30|TRBJ2-5|-
CAWSHGVGETQYF
TGTGCCTGGAGTCACGGGGTAGGGGAGACCCAGTACTTC
>few|TRBV30|TRBJ2-1|-
CAWSEGLEGEQFF
TGTGCCTGGAGTGAGGGGCTAGAAGGTGAGCAGTTCTTC
>-|TRBV6-6|TRBJ2-5|TRBD1
CASTRDSGRWETQYF
TGTGCCAGCACTCGGGACAGTGGGCGGTGGGAGACCCAGTACTTC
>-|TRBV27|TRBJ2-1|-
CASSLQGILTGYNEQFF
TGTGCCAGCAGTCTCCAAGGGATCCTTACAGGGTACAATGAGCAGTTCTTC
>-|TRBV27|TRBJ2-7|TRBD1
CASRMGQEPSYEQYF
TGTGCCAGCCGAATGGGACAGGAGCCCTCCTACGAGCAGTACTTC
>once|TRBV19|TRBJ2-1|TRBD2
CASSPLAGGSDEQFF
TGTGCCAGTAGTCCACTAGCGGGAGGGTCGGATGAGCAGTTCTTC
>-|TRBV7-9|TRBJ1-6|TRBD1
CASRADREGSPLHF
TGTGCCAGCAGGGCGGACAGGGAGGGGTCACCCCTCCACTTT
>once|TRBV6-5|TRBJ2-5|-
CASSYSGHKQETQYF
TGTGCCAGCAGTTACTCGGGACACAAGCAAGAGACCCAGTACTTC
>-|TRBV7-7|TRBJ2-7|-
CASSLGQGGSYEQYF
TGTGCTAGCAGCCTCGGACAGGGAGGGTCCTACGAGCAGTACTTC
>-|TRBV4-2|TRBJ1-2|-
CASSQEQGLTNYGYTF
TGTGCCAGCAGCCAAGAACAGGGACTAACTAACTATGGCTACACCTTC
>-|TRBV7-9|TRBJ2-5|-
CASSLRTGLETQYF
TGTGCCAGCAGCTTGAGAACAGGGCTGGAGACCCAGTACTTC
>-|TRBV5-1|TRBJ1-2|TRBD1
CASSLAQGGYGYTF
TGCGCCAGCAGCTTGGCGCAGGGGGGCTATGGCTACACCTTC
>-|TRBV6-5|TRBJ2-3|TRBD2
CASSRLAGGTDTQYF
TGTGCCAGCAGCAGACTAGCGGGAGGGACAGATACGCAGTATTTT
>-|TRBV5-4|TRBJ2-3|-
CASSLTPTHADTQYF
TGTGCCAGCAGCTTGACCCCAACACACGCAGATACGCAGTATTTT
>-|TRBV19|TRBJ2-5|TRBD2
CASTTGGAQTQYF
TGTGCCAGTACAACGGGGGGGGCCCAGACCCAGTACTTC
>-|TRBV10-1|TRBJ1-1|-
CASSESGGNTEAFF
TGCGCCAGCAGTGAGTCAGGGGGTAACACTGAAGCTTTCTTT
>-|TRBV27|TRBJ2-7|TRBD2
CASSLSTSGTYEQYF
TGTGCCAGCAGTTTATCGACTAGCGGGACCTACGAGCAGTACTTC
>few|TRBV19|TRBJ2-2|TRBD1
CASGTGTTGELFF
TGTGCCAGTGGGACAGGGACGACCGGGGAGCTGTTTTTT
>once|TRBV5-1|TRBJ2-7|TRBD2
CASSWGTSGSYEQYF
TGCGCCAGCAGCTGGGGGACTAGCGGGAGTTACGAGCAGTACTTC
>-|TRBV5-1|TRBJ1-2|-
CASSLEGLGRGGYTF
TGCGCCAGCAGCTTGGAAGGCCTAGGGAGGGGCGGCTACACCTTC
>-|TRBV4-1|TRBJ2-7|-
CASSPQGSYEQYF
TGCGCCAGCAGCCCTCAGGGGTCCTACGAGCAGTACTTC
>-|TRBV5-1|TRBJ2-2|-
CASSLGGIAGELFF
TGCGCCAGCAGCTTGGGAGGGATCGCCGGGGAGCTGTTTTTT
>once|TRBV5-4|TRBJ1-1|TRBD1
CASSIQGATEAFF
TGTGCCAGCAGCATTCAGGGGGCCACTGAAGCTTTCTTT
>-|TRBV6-6|TRBJ1-2|-
CASRGGTEYGYTF
TGTGCCAGCAGAGGGGGAACTGAGTATGGCTACACCTTC
>-|TRBV6-5|TRBJ1-2|-
CASTDGELTRGRFF
TGTGCCAGCACCGACGGGGAACTTACGCGGGGACGCTTCTTC
>-|TRBV7-9|TRBJ2-3|TRBD1
CASSLGDRESTDTQYF
TGTGCCAGCAGCTTAGGAGACAGGGAAAGCACAGATACGCAGTATTTT
>-|TRBV6-1|TRBJ1-2|TRBD1
CASSGRQGLNYGYTF
TGTGCCAGCAGTGGACGACAGGGGCTTAACTATGGCTACACCTTC
>-|TRBV6-4|TRBJ2-3|TRBD1
CASSVNRGDTQYF
TGTGCCAGCAGTGTCAACAGGGGAGATACGCAGTATTTT